Shown below are 30 T cell receptor beta chains from a single sample sequenced in a study of blood T cell repertoires in COVID-19. Profiled with immunoSEQ multiplex PCR; TCRdb holds only in-frame clones, not every one. Of some 340,000 clones detected, about 86% appear once; the ten largest clones hold under 3%. Sequenced: peripheral blood. The receptors were gathered from a man aged 25-45 years with active or convalescent COVID-19.

V is TRBV5-1 and J is TRBJ1-1, with D unclear. The CDR3 spans 14 residues. V was shortened by 1 base and J by 3 bases, with 10 bases between the two germline ends. The germline CDR1 and CDR2 sequences are SGHRS and YFSETQ. CDR3 nucleotides: TGCGCCAGCAGCTTGTTAGCTCGGGACACTGAAGCTTTCTTT. Protein product: CASSLLARDTEAFF.

The V gene is TRBV9, the J gene TRBJ1-2; D remains ambiguous. CDR1 and CDR2 (germline): SGDLS, YYNGEE. Trimming took 3 bases from V and 4 from J, leaving 13 bases between them. The CDR3 extends over 14 amino acids. In nucleotides, the CDR3 is TGTGCCAGCAGCGGAGCCGGGGATTTCTATGGCTACACCTTC. Amino acid sequence: CASSGAGDFYGYTF.

CDR3 coding DNA: TGTGCCAGCACGGGGGGCCGTGAGCAGTACTTC. Translating gives CASTGGREQYF. The gene calls are TRBV25-1 and TRBJ2-7; TRBD2 might be the D (7 bases). Trimming removed 7 bases from V and 7 bases from J, with 11 bases in between. Looked up from germline, CDR1 is MGHDK and CDR2 is SYGVNS. The CDR3 loop spans 11 amino acids.

The chain uses TRBV7-2 and TRBJ1-6; D possibly corresponds to TRBD1 (6 bases). The CDR3 consists of 13 residues. V lost 4 bases and J lost 8, with 9 bases in between. The V gene's germline CDR1 is SGHTA and CDR2 FQGNSA. The CDR3 nucleotides are TGTGCCAGCAGCTCAGAGGGGGATTCACCCCTCCACTTT. It codes for CASSSEGDSPLHF.

V gene TRBV18 combines with J gene TRBJ2-5; possibly TRBD2 for D (5 bases). The length of the CDR3 is 17 residues. Per germline, CDR1 KGHSH and CDR2 LQKENI. V lost 3 bases, J lost 2 bases, and 19 bases lay in between. Here the CDR3 reads CASSPVPSGYTQETQYF. DNA of the CDR3: TGTGCCAGCTCACCCGTACCTTCGGGATATACACAAGAGACCCAGTACTTC. The variable domain in full, with the rest retrieved from reference TRBV18 and TRBJ2-5, is NAGVMQNPRHLVRRRGQEARLRCSPMKGHSHVYWYRQLPEEGLKFMVYLQKENIIDESGMPKERFSAEFPKEGPSILRIQQVVRGDSAAYFCASSPVPSGYTQETQYFGPGTRLLVL.

This clone was observed a handful of times. The chain joins TRBV24-1 to TRBJ1-3; 9 nucleotides agree with TRBD1. This CDR3 is 16 amino acids long. V trimming: 2 bases; J trimming: 4 bases; junction bases outside the gene matches: 5. Germline CDR1 is KGHDR and CDR2 is SFDVKD. CDR3 bases: TGTGCCACCAGTGATTCACAGGGGGCGTCGGGAAACACCATATATTTT. Translation gives CATSDSQGASGNTIYF.

V gene TRBV11-3 combines with J gene TRBJ2-5; 9 nucleotides align to TRBD1. This CDR3 contains 13 residues. V lost 11 bases and J lost 4; bases outside the gene matches: 8. Looked up from germline, CDR1 is SGHNT and CDR2 is YENEEA. This CDR3 is CASSGQGSETQYF. Written as DNA, the CDR3 is TGTGCCTCATCGGGACAGGGATCAGAGACCCAGTACTTC. The complete variable domain, with remaining parts taken from reference TRBV11-3 and TRBJ2-5, reads EAGVVQSPRYKIIEKKQPVAFWCNPISGHNTLYWYLQNLGQGPELLIRYENEEAVDDSQLPKDRFSAERLKGVDSTLKIQPAELGDSAVYLCASSGQGSETQYFGPGTRLLVL.

The count of this clone is one. The same CDR3 arises from other DNA sequences in this sample as well. The chain is built from TRBV27 and TRBJ2-7, with 7 bases aligning to TRBD2. Germline V lookup: CDR1 MNHEY, CDR2 SMNVEV (reference sequence). CDR3 length equals 14 residues. V dropped 4 bases and J dropped 1; count of bases not matched to a gene: 4. CDR3 in DNA: TGTGCCAGCAGTTCTCCGGGACTATCCTACGAGCAGTACTTC. Amino acids: CASSSPGLSYEQYF.

The J gene is TRBJ2-7, the V gene TRBV18; 9 nucleotides line up with TRBD1. The germline gives CDR1 KGHSH, CDR2 LQKENI. The CDR3 is made up of 15 amino acids. The ends lost 3 bases at V and 2 bases at J; junction bases unmatched: 5. Written as DNA, the CDR3 is TGTGCCAGCTCACCTCGGGACAGGGTGGCCTACGAGCAGTACTTC. Encoded protein: CASSPRDRVAYEQYF.

V is TRBV2 and J is TRBJ2-3; D is uncertain. V lost 8 bases and J 1 base, leaving 4 bases between the germline ends. Germline V gives CDR1 SNHLY, CDR2 FYNNEI. The CDR3 is made up of 11 amino acids. CDR3 in amino acids: CASAGTDTQYF. As DNA, the CDR3 is TGTGCCAGCGCGGGCACAGATACGCAGTATTTT.

Of note for this clone: Different DNA sequences within this sample yield the same CDR3. CDR3 loop: CASSYSTGDGYTF. The CDR3 DNA sequence: TGTGCCAGCAGTTACAGTACAGGAGATGGCTACACCTTC. J is TRBJ1-2 and V is TRBV6-6; weak D call: TRBD1 (5 bases). Germline CDR1 MNHNY, CDR2 SVGAGI (reference sequence). V lost 2 bases and J 6 bases, leaving 10 bases between the germline ends. The CDR3 length is 13 residues.

The chain couples TRBV15 to TRBJ1-2, with D unresolved. V was cut by 8 bases and J by 5 bases, with 27 bases left in between. The V gene's germline CDR1 is LNHNV and CDR2 YYDKDF (reference sequence). This CDR3 comprises 17 residues. In DNA, the CDR3 is TGTGCCACCGGCGGGCACCTGGAAGCCCCATTTGGGTATGGCTACACCTTC. Translation gives CATGGHLEAPFGYGYTF.

CDR3 coding DNA: TGCAGCGTCGGGACATTTGGCTACACCTTC. Translation gives CSVGTFGYTF. The J gene is TRBJ1-2, the V gene TRBV29-1, with D tentatively TRBD1 (6 bases). Germline V gene lookup returns CDR1 SQVTM and CDR2 ANQGSEA. This CDR3 contains 10 residues. The germline V and J ends were trimmed by 6 bases and 7 bases, with 9 bases remaining between them.

The gene calls are TRBV27 and TRBJ2-7; the match to TRBD1 covers 8 bases. The V gene's germline CDR1 is MNHEY and CDR2 SMNVEV (reference sequence). The CDR3 has 13 amino acids. The ends lost 10 bases at V and 6 bases at J; junction bases unmatched: 11. Here the CDR3 DNA reads TGTGCCACCGGATGGACAGGGTCGGCCGAGCAGTACTTC. Translation gives CATGWTGSAEQYF.

This clone has more than one count but fewer than ten. The chain's CDR3 is CAWSGGVDVGPQHF. DNA for the CDR3: TGTGCCTGGAGCGGGGGTGTTGATGTAGGGCCCCAGCATTTT. J is TRBJ1-5 and V is TRBV30; a weak D match, TRBD1 (5 bases). Per germline, CDR1 GTSNPN and CDR2 SVGIG (reference sequence). The CDR3 loop spans 14 amino acids. With 3 bases removed from V and 9 bases from J, the gap between germline ends came to 18 bases.

The rearrangement links TRBV30 to TRBJ1-3; TRBD1 matches 7 bases. CDR3 length: 14 residues. The V gene's germline CDR1 is GTSNPN and CDR2 SVGIG (reference sequence). Losses at the gene ends were 3 bases for V and 2 bases for J; bases not matched to a gene: 4. In DNA, the CDR3 is TGTGCCTGGAGCGCGACAGGGACTGGAAACACCATATATTTT. It codes for CAWSATGTGNTIYF.

Points on this clone: The sample holds other DNA sequences that translate to the same CDR3. CDR3: CAWSVGGNSPLHF. The DNA of the CDR3 is TGTGCCTGGAGTGTTGGGGGCAATTCACCCCTCCACTTT. This chain connects TRBV30 to TRBJ1-6; a possible D gene is TRBD1 (6 bases). Trimming shortened V by 0 bases and J by 7 bases, and 7 bases separated the two germline ends. The CDR3 sequence is 13 residues long. Looked up from germline, CDR1 is GTSNPN and CDR2 is SVGIG (reference sequence).

This clone was counted many times. The J gene is TRBJ1-4, the V gene TRBV2, with D unresolved. Germline CDR1 is SNHLY and CDR2 is FYNNEI. This CDR3 comprises 16 residues. Trimming shortened V by 1 base and J by 3 bases, and 12 bases separated the two germline ends. DNA of the CDR3: TGTGCCAGCAGTGAAGGAGAGGCCAGCCCTAATGAAAAACTGTTTTTT. It yields the protein CASSEGEASPNEKLFF.

The CDR3 region is CASSWGLNTEAFF. The CDR3 DNA reads as TGTGCCAGTAGTTGGGGGCTGAACACTGAAGCTTTCTTT. The J gene is TRBJ1-1, the V gene TRBV19; maybe TRBD1 (6 bases). The V end lost 5 bases, the J end lost 0 bases, and 7 bases lay between the germline ends. The CDR3 is 13 residues long. From germline, CDR1 is LNHDA and CDR2 SQIVND (reference sequence).

The chain employs TRBV3-1 (or the pseudogene TRBV3-2) and TRBJ2-7; 8 bases match TRBD2. CDR3 length equals 17 residues. V lost 0 bases and J lost 7; bases outside the gene matches: 14. Per germline, CDR1 LGHDT and CDR2 YNNKEL (reference sequence). The CDR3 bases are TGTGCCAGCAGCCAAGATGAGGTGCGGGAGGCCCCGGGGGAGCAGTACTTC. It is translated as CASSQDEVREAPGEQYF.

The chain has TRBV27 and TRBJ1-4; no firm D call. V lost 5 bases and J lost 8, with 21 bases in between. Looked up from germline, CDR1 is MNHEY and CDR2 is SMNVEV (reference sequence). There are 16 residues in the CDR3. Written as DNA, the CDR3 is TGTGCCAGCAGTCCCTCAACAGCCAACTCTCACGAAAAACTGTTTTTT. Residues: CASSPSTANSHEKLFF. Variable domain in full (rest from reference TRBV27 and TRBJ1-4): EAQVTQNPRYLITVTGKKLTVTCSQNMNHEYMSWYRQDPGLGLRQIYYSMNVEVTDKGDVPEGYKVSRKEKRNFPLILESPSPNQTSLYFCASSPSTANSHEKLFFGSGTQLSVL.

In regard to this clone: The identical CDR3 is also encoded by other nucleotide sequences in the sample. This chain joins TRBV5-1 and TRBJ2-3, with 9 nucleotides matching TRBD2. Germline V lookup: CDR1 SGHRS, CDR2 YFSETQ. Germline trimming cut 3 bases from V and 3 bases from J; bases unmatched to any gene: 2. The CDR3 runs to 14 residues. CDR3 loop: CASSSGLATDTQYF. The CDR3 region has the DNA TGCGCCAGCAGCTCCGGACTAGCGACAGATACGCAGTATTTT.

The gene calls are TRBV7-8 and TRBJ1-3; D gene uncertain. The CDR3 covers 13 residues. V lost 1 base and J 2 bases, leaving 3 bases between the germline ends. CDR1 is SGHVS, CDR2 FQNEAQ, per germline. CDR3 residues: CASSLGAGNTIYF. CDR3 DNA: TGTGCCAGCAGCTTAGGAGCTGGAAACACCATATATTTT.

In its sample, this clone was seen once. This chain links TRBV3-1 (or the pseudogene TRBV3-2) with TRBJ1-1; D is unclear. The CDR3 runs 14 residues. Germline CDR1 and CDR2: LGHDT and YNNKEL (reference sequence). Trimming cost V 1 base and J 5 bases, with 11 bases left between them. CDR3 DNA sequence: TGTGCCAGCAGCCAAGTGGGAGAGGGAACTGAAGCTTTCTTT. Protein: CASSQVGEGTEAFF.

V gene TRBV5-6 combines with J gene TRBJ1-1; 7 bases are a match to TRBD1. V lost 4 bases and J lost 3; bases outside the gene matches: 9. This CDR3 has 15 amino acids. CDR1 SGHDT and CDR2 YYEEEE come from the germline V gene. The CDR3 is CASSLLSGGDTEAFF. The CDR3 DNA follows: TGTGCCAGCAGCCTGCTTTCAGGGGGAGACACTGAAGCTTTCTTT.

The V gene is TRBV7-3, the J gene TRBJ1-1; a weak D match, TRBD1 (5 bases). V dropped 1 base and J dropped 0 bases, with 15 bases sitting between them. The CDR3 contains 17 residues. The V gene's germline CDR1 is SGHTA and CDR2 FQGTGA. This CDR3 reads CASSLSNVLRVNTEAFF. CDR3 sequence (DNA): TGTGCCAGCAGCTTAAGTAACGTCCTCAGGGTGAACACTGAAGCTTTCTTT.

This chain joins TRBV9 and TRBJ1-2, with D perhaps TRBD1 (6 bases). The germline V and J ends were trimmed by 3 bases and 1 base, with 13 bases remaining between them. This CDR3 has 15 residues. Germline lookup yields CDR1 SGDLS and CDR2 YYNGEE. CDR3 protein: CASSASGTLNYGYTF. The CDR3 DNA sequence: TGTGCCAGCAGCGCTTCCGGGACACTTAACTATGGCTACACCTTC.

The chain carries TRBV5-1 and TRBJ2-5; D might be TRBD2 (5 bases). Germline CDR1 SGHRS, CDR2 YFSETQ. The CDR3 runs to 14 residues. V gave up 0 bases and J gave up 4 bases, with 10 bases separating them. For the CDR3, the DNA is TGCGCCAGCAGCTTGGGGGTAGGAGGAGAGACCCAGTACTTC. This translates into CASSLGVGGETQYF.

The CDR3 sequence: CASSFLRARQETQYF. Here the CDR3 DNA reads TGTGCCAGCAGCTTTCTGAGGGCGCGGCAAGAGACCCAGTACTTC. This chain uses TRBV7-8 with TRBJ2-5, with D possibly being TRBD2 (5 bases). Trimming left V 3 bases short and J 2 bases short, with 13 bases between. CDR1 is SGHVS and CDR2 is FQNEAQ in the germline V gene. The CDR3 runs to 15 residues.

The chain couples TRBV21-1 to TRBJ2-3; the tabulated D call, TRBD2, remains unverified against the DNA. TRBV21-1 is listed as a pseudogene. The CDR3 is 18 amino acids. CDR3 coding DNA: TGTGCCAGCAGCAAAGGGCAGCGGGGGGAGGTGAGCACAGATACGCAGTATTTT. Its protein product is CASSKGQRGEVSTDTQYF.